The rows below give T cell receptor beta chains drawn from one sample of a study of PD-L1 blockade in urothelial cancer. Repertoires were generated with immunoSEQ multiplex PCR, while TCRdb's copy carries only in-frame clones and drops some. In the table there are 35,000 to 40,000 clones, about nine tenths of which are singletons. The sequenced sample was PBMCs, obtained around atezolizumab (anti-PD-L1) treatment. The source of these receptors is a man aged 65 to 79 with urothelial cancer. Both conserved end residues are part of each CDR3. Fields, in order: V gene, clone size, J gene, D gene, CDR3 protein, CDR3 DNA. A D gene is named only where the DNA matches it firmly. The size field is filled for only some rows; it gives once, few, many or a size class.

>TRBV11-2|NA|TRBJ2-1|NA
CASSLGKGGFDNEQFF
TGTGCCAGCAGCTTAGGTAAAGGCGGGTTCGACAATGAGCAGTTCTTC
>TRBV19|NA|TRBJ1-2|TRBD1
CASSSETGGPGYTF
TGTGCCAGTAGCTCCGAGACAGGGGGCCCTGGCTACACCTTC
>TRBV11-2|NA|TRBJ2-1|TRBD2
CASSLRSSGRNEQFF
TGTGCCAGCAGCCTTAGGTCTAGCGGGAGAAATGAGCAGTTCTTC
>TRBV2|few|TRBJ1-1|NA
CASSQGNTEAFF
TGTGCCAGCAGTCAGGGAAACACTGAAGCTTTCTTT
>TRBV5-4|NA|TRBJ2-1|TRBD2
CASSLESGRNNEQFF
TGTGCCAGCAGCTTGGAGAGCGGGAGAAACAATGAGCAGTTCTTC
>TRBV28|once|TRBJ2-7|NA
CASSLAPPGEQYF
TGTGCCAGCAGTTTAGCGCCCCCAGGAGAGCAGTACTTC
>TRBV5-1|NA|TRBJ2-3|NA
CASSLGTSSSSTDTQYF
TGCGCCAGCAGCTTGGGCACTAGTTCCTCTAGCACAGATACGCAGTATTTT
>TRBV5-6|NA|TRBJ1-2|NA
CASSLGQPNYGYTF
TGTGCCAGCAGCTTGGGACAGCCTAACTATGGCTACACCTTC
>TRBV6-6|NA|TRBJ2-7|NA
CASSPVGRGAREQYF
TGTGCCAGCAGCCCCGTGGGTCGGGGGGCCCGGGAGCAGTACTTC
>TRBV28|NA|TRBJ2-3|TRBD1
CASSLEGQGTDTQYF
TGTGCCAGCAGTTTGGAGGGACAGGGGACAGATACGCAGTATTTT
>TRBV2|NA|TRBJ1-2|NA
CASIFRQDYGYTF
TGTGCCAGCATTTTCAGACAGGACTATGGCTACACCTTC
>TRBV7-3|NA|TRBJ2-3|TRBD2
CASSTTTSTTQYF
TGTGCCAGCAGCACCACGACTAGCACGACGCAGTATTTT
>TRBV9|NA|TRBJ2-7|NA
CASSVAIGGEYEQYF
TGTGCCAGCAGCGTGGCGATAGGGGGTGAATACGAGCAGTACTTC
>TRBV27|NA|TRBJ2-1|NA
CASSPSTGNRYNEQFF
TGTGCCAGCAGTCCCTCGACAGGTAATCGGTACAATGAGCAGTTCTTC
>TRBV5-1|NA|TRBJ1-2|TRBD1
CASSSGGEGYTF
TGCGCCAGCAGCTCAGGGGGCGAAGGCTACACCTTC
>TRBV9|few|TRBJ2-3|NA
CASSVEPGRTDTQYF
TGTGCCAGCAGCGTAGAACCAGGGCGCACAGATACGCAGTATTTT
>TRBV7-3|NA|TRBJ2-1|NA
CASSLNFGPNNEQFF
TGTGCCAGCAGCTTAAATTTCGGTCCTAACAATGAGCAGTTCTTC
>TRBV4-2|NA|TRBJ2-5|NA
CASSQDPRGQETQYF
TGTGCCAGCAGCCAAGATCCTAGGGGACAAGAGACCCAGTACTTC
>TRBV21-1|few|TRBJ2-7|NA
CASSKRGGRGRGGAHEQYF
TGTGCCAGCAGCAAAAGGGGAGGAAGGGGGCGGGGTGGGGCCCACGAGCAGTACTTC
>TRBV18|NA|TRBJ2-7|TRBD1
CASSLNRGYEQYF
TGTGCCAGCTCACTAAACAGGGGTTACGAGCAGTACTTC
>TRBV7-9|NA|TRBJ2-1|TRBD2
CASSLGGGVYEQFF
TGTGCCAGCAGCTTAGGTGGGGGGGTGTATGAGCAGTTCTTC
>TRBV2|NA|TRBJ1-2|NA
CASTRGLGGYTF
TGTGCCAGCACTCGGGGGTTGGGCGGCTACACCTTC
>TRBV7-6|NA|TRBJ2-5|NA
CASSLGRWAETQYF
TGTGCCAGCAGCTTGGGCCGGTGGGCAGAGACCCAGTACTTC
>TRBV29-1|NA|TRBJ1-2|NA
CRVMGLNGYTF
TGCCGAGTGATGGGCCTTAATGGCTACACCTTC
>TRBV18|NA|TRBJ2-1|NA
CASSTGGHNFNEQFF
TGTGCCAGCTCAACGGGCGGGCATAATTTCAATGAGCAGTTCTTC
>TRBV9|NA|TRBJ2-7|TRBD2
CASSVAVGGPQEQYF
TGTGCCAGCAGCGTAGCGGTGGGAGGGCCACAAGAGCAGTACTTC
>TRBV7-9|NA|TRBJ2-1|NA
CASSQGLYNEQFF
TGTGCCAGCAGCCAAGGACTCTACAATGAGCAGTTCTTC
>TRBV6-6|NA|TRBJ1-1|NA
CASSRAGSGTEAFF
TGTGCCAGCAGCAGGGCAGGATCGGGCACTGAAGCTTTCTTT
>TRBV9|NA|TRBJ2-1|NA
CASSPSSASSYNEQFF
TGTGCCAGCAGCCCTTCTAGCGCTAGCTCCTACAATGAGCAGTTCTTC
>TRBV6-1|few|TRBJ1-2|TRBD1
CASSNTGQGDGYTF
TGTGCCAGCAGTAATACGGGACAGGGGGATGGCTACACCTTC
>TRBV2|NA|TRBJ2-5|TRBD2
CASSEGTYSGREETQYF
TGTGCCAGCAGTGAAGGTACCTATAGCGGGAGAGAAGAGACCCAGTACTTC
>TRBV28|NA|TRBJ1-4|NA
CASRRGVEALFF
TGTGCCAGCAGACGGGGTGTGGAAGCTCTGTTTTTT
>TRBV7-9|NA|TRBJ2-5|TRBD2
CASSLGPESGRAVETQYF
TGTGCCAGCAGCCTAGGACCCGAGAGCGGGAGGGCCGTTGAGACCCAGTACTTC
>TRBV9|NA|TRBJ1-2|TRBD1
CASSPGGPGTF
TGTGCCAGCAGCCCAGGGGGACCGGGCACCTTC
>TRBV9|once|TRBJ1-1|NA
CASSVRGVGSEAFF
TGTGCCAGCAGCGTACGCGGGGTCGGATCTGAAGCTTTCTTT
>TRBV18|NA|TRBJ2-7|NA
CASSPPISYEQYF
TGTGCCAGCTCACCACCTATCTCCTACGAGCAGTACTTC